The clone carrying this TCR beta chain was seen a handful of times. This entry comes from a study of early T cells in non-severe SARS-CoV-2 infection. After removal of 6 bases from V and 12 bases from J, the junction contained 13 bases not matched to a gene. Germline CDR1 is KGHSH and CDR2 is LQKENI. The CDR3 spans 15 residues. From the 5' RACE reads, TCRdb called clonotypes with MiXCR, one entry per CDR3 protein. The sample yields fewer than 85,000 distinct CDR3 sequences, around 15% seen once. The TCR originated in an adult who was a healthcare worker with PCR-confirmed SARS-CoV-2 infection or an uninfected control (not recorded which). The sample was whole blood. V is TRBV18 and J is TRBJ2-1; 11 bases fit TRBD2. The DNA of the CDR3 is TGTGCCAGCTCGTATTCCGGGACTAGCGGTACTTTGCAGTTCTTC. Its translation: CASSYSGTSGTLQFF. Full variable domain (missing parts from reference TRBV18 and TRBJ2-1): NAGVMQNPRHLVRRRGQEARLRCSPMKGHSHVYWYRQLPEEGLKFMVYLQKENIIDESGMPKERFSAEFPKEGPSILRIQQVVRGDSAAYFCASSYSGTSGTLQFFGPGTRLTVL.